These 20 T cell receptor beta chains were all obtained from the same sample, sequenced in a study of cytomegalovirus exposure and HLA in healthy donors. The PCR contained 60 Vbeta and 13 Jbeta primers. Using immunoSEQ multiplex PCR, the repertoire was profiled, and TCRdb retains in-frame clones only, with some absent. The sample records about 160,000 clones, more than 65% being singletons. Sequencing was performed on PBMCs. These receptors originate from a man in his forties or fifties in good health and CMV-seropositive.

The V call is TRBV30, the J call TRBJ1-4, with TRBD1 matching 7 bases. The CDR3 covers 15 residues. J gave up 3 bases and V 4 bases, and 8 bases lay outside the gene matches. Germline CDR1 is GTSNPN and CDR2 is SVGIG (reference sequence). For the CDR3, the DNA is TGTGCCTGGAACCCACAGGGGATGCCTAATGAAAAACTGTTTTTT. Protein: CAWNPQGMPNEKLFF.

V gene TRBV2 combines with J gene TRBJ1-5; D ambiguous. CDR3 length: 12 amino acids. CDR1 SNHLY and CDR2 FYNNEI come from the germline V gene. The V end was cut by 4 bases, the J end by 7 bases, with 8 bases between. The DNA for the CDR3 is TGTGCCAGCAGTGGGGCAGGACAGCCCCAGCATTTT. Encoded protein: CASSGAGQPQHF.

The CDR3 here is CSVDLAVGGDSPLHF. CDR3 in DNA: TGCAGCGTGGACCTGGCGGTGGGAGGGGATTCACCCCTCCACTTT. The rearrangement joins TRBV29-1 to TRBJ1-6; the D gene is possibly TRBD1 (5 bases). Germline-derived CDR1 and CDR2 are SQVTM and ANQGSEA. This CDR3 contains 15 residues. The V end was cut by 6 bases, the J end by 8 bases, with 20 bases between.

The V gene is TRBV5-4, the J gene TRBJ2-7; 16 nucleotides line up with TRBD2. The V gene end was trimmed by 9 bases and the J gene end by 2 bases; junction bases not matched to a gene: 11. Germline V CDR1 and CDR2: SGHNT, YYREEE (reference sequence). CDR3 length equals 17 residues. The DNA of the CDR3 is TGTGCCACCTCACCGGGACTAGCGGGAGGGTATCCCTACGAGCAGTACTTC. It yields the protein CATSPGLAGGYPYEQYF.

The rearrangement uses TRBV27 and TRBJ2-3; 7 nucleotides align to TRBD2. The CDR3 loop spans 17 amino acids. The V segment lost 3 bases and the J segment 1 base; nucleotides outside the gene matches: 10. Germline CDR1 reads MNHEY; CDR2 reads SMNVEV (reference sequence). The CDR3 nucleotides are TGTGCCAGCAGTTTTTTCAAGGGTAGCGGGCGCACAGATACGCAGTATTTT. Residues: CASSFFKGSGRTDTQYF.

The chain carries TRBV28 and TRBJ2-5; TRBD2 aligns across 13 bases. The V segment lost 5 bases and the J segment 5 bases; nucleotides outside the gene matches: 8. The CDR3 totals 16 residues. Per germline, CDR1 MDHEN and CDR2 SYDVKM. The CDR3 loop reads CASSRPGLAGTETQYF. CDR3 nucleotides: TGTGCCAGCAGTCGACCGGGACTAGCGGGAACGGAGACCCAGTACTTC.

This clone has a handful of counts. The chain joins TRBV19 to TRBJ1-1, with D possibly TRBD1 on 5 matching bases. This CDR3 comprises 12 residues. Germline V gene sequence: CDR1 LNHDA, CDR2 SQIVND (reference sequence). V was clipped by 2 bases and J by 8 bases, with 9 bases between them. The CDR3 region is CASSIIGVEAFF. As DNA, the CDR3 is TGTGCCAGTAGTATAATAGGGGTAGAAGCTTTCTTT.

Concerning this clone: The junction differs from germline at one of its ends, possibly a read error. This rearrangement joins TRBV7-9 to TRBJ1-3, with 10 nucleotides matching TRBD1. In germline, CDR1 is SEHNR, CDR2 FQNEAQ (reference sequence). The CDR3 totals 18 residues. The CDR3 nucleotides are TGTTCCAGCAGTATCCGTGGGGGACAGGGGCTGAGGGGAAACACCATATATTTT. This codes for CSSSIRGGQGLRGNTIYF. The entire variable domain, with the rest obtained from reference TRBV7-9 and TRBJ1-3, is as follows: DTGVSQNPRHKITKRGQNVTFRCDPISEHNRLYWYRQTLGQGPEFLTYFQNEAQLEKSRLLSDRFSAERPKGSFSTLEIQRTEQGDSAMYLCSSSIRGGQGLRGNTIYFGEGSWLTVV.

V is TRBV27 and J is TRBJ2-1; the match to TRBD2 covers 9 bases. Germline CDR1 MNHEY, CDR2 SMNVEV (reference sequence). CDR3 size: 15 residues. V lost 3 bases and J lost 6; bases outside the gene matches: 6. This CDR3 reads CASSLIAGALNEQFF. In DNA, the CDR3 is TGTGCCAGCAGTTTGATAGCGGGAGCTCTCAATGAGCAGTTCTTC.

V and J are TRBV5-1 and TRBJ2-7, with 9 bases lining up with TRBD1. From germline, CDR1 is SGHRS and CDR2 YFSETQ. The length of the CDR3 is 16 residues. With V trimmed by 0 bases and J by 5 bases, 9 bases remained unmatched. The CDR3: CASSLVLGQGTHEQYF. Written as DNA, the CDR3 is TGCGCCAGCAGCTTGGTTCTGGGACAGGGAACCCACGAGCAGTACTTC.

V usage is TRBV6-5 and J usage is TRBJ2-1, with a possible D match to TRBD2 (5 bases). The CDR3 runs 15 residues. CDR1 is MNHEY, CDR2 SVGAGI, per germline. V was trimmed by 6 bases and J by 4 bases, leaving 16 bases between them. The CDR3 DNA reads as TGTGCCAGCAGCCTTAAGCGGACGACATACAATGAGCAGTTCTTC. This gives the protein CASSLKRTTYNEQFF.

The genes are TRBV5-6 and TRBJ2-2; D is undetermined. Germline V CDR1 and CDR2: SGHDT, YYEEEE. The V and J ends lost 4 bases and 1 base respectively, with 17 bases between them. CDR3 length equals 17 residues. CDR3 sequence reads: CASSPDRFQVNTGELFF. For the CDR3, the DNA is TGTGCCAGCAGCCCGGATCGTTTCCAGGTGAACACCGGGGAGCTGTTTTTT.

The chain is built from TRBV5-6 and TRBJ1-3, with no clear D. The germline V gene encodes CDR1 SGHDT and CDR2 YYEEEE. This CDR3 spans 14 amino acids. The V and J ends lost 4 bases and 1 base respectively, with 9 bases between them. CDR3 sequence reads: CASSPGGSGNTIYF. The CDR3 nucleotides are TGTGCCAGCAGCCCGGGAGGGTCTGGAAACACCATATATTTT.

This chain's CDR3 is CASIPTGTGNEKLFF. The CDR3, as DNA: TGTGCCAGCATCCCTACCGGGACAGGGAATGAAAAACTGTTTTTT. V is TRBV25-1 and J is TRBJ1-4; 9 bases match TRBD1. Germline V gene lookup returns CDR1 MGHDK and CDR2 SYGVNS. The CDR3 length is 15 residues. V was clipped by 7 bases and J by 5 bases; unmatched bases: 8.

The rearrangement uses TRBV9 and TRBJ1-3; D gene uncertain. The CDR3 sequence is 13 residues long. The germline CDR1 and CDR2 sequences are SGDLS and YYNGEE. V shed 0 bases and J shed 8 bases, with 9 bases lying between them. CDR3 DNA: TGTGCCAGCAGCGTAGTGTCCGGAGACACCATATATTTT. Residues: CASSVVSGDTIYF.

This sequence joins TRBV5-6 and TRBJ2-3; 10 bases match TRBD2. This CDR3 contains 18 residues. CDR1 and CDR2 from the germline V gene are SGHDT and YYEEEE. V trimming: 3 bases; J trimming: 3 bases; junction bases outside the gene matches: 13. CDR3: CASSSGFQREGLTDTQYF. CDR3 nucleotide sequence: TGTGCCAGCAGCTCTGGTTTCCAGCGGGAGGGCCTTACAGATACGCAGTATTTT.

The chain links TRBV27 to TRBJ2-5; a weak D match, TRBD2 (5 bases). V lost 5 bases, J lost 4 bases, and 14 bases lay in between. Per germline, CDR1 MNHEY and CDR2 SMNVEV (reference sequence). CDR3 length: 14 residues. Written as DNA, the CDR3 is TGTGCCAGCAGTCCTCTAGCCGATCGAGAGACCCAGTACTTC. It yields the protein CASSPLADRETQYF.

The chain combines TRBV27 with TRBJ2-7; TRBD1 matches at 7 bases. This CDR3 is built from 14 residues. The V gene end was trimmed by 2 bases and the J gene end by 1 base; junction bases not matched to a gene: 2. The germline gives CDR1 MNHEY, CDR2 SMNVEV (reference sequence). CDR3 amino acids: CASSLQGVSYEQYF. The CDR3 DNA is TGTGCCAGCAGTTTACAGGGGGTTTCCTACGAGCAGTACTTC.

The chain carries TRBV7-2 and TRBJ2-7; the D is unclear. V was cut by 3 bases and J by 0 bases, with 6 bases left in between. Germline CDR1 is SGHTA and CDR2 is FQGNSA. This CDR3 region has 13 residues. CDR3 in DNA: TGTGCCAGCAGCTTGGCTGACTCCTACGAGCAGTACTTC. Residues: CASSLADSYEQYF.

The rearrangement uses TRBV10-2 and TRBJ2-1; no clear D gene. Germline V gives CDR1 WSHSY, CDR2 SAAADI. This CDR3 has 13 amino acids. V was trimmed by 3 bases and J by 3 bases, leaving 6 bases between them. The CDR3 here is CASSEELYNEQFF. The CDR3 bases are TGCGCCAGCAGTGAAGAACTCTACAATGAGCAGTTCTTC.